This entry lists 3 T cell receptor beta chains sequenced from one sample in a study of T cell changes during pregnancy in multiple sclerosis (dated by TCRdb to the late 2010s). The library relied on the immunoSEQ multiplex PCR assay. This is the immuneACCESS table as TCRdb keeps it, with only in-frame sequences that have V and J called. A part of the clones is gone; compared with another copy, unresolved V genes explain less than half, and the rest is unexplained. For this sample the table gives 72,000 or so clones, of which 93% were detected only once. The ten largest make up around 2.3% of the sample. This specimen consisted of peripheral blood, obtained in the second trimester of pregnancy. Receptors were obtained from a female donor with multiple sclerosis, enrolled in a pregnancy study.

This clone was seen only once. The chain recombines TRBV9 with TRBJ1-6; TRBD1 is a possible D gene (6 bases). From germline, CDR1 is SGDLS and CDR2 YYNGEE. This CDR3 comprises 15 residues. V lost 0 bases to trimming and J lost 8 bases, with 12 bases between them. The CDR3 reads CASSVAPGEDSPLHF. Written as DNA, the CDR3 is TGTGCCAGCAGCGTAGCTCCAGGGGAAGATTCACCCCTCCACTTT.

CDR3 sequence reads: CASSVDRPLYNEQFF. CDR3 DNA sequence: TGTGCCAGTAGTGTGGACAGGCCCCTCTACAATGAGCAGTTCTTC. This sequence joins TRBV19 and TRBJ2-1; 7 bases line up with TRBD1. V gave up 5 bases and J gave up 3 bases; unmatched junction bases: 7. The CDR3 totals 15 residues. Per germline, CDR1 LNHDA and CDR2 SQIVND (reference sequence).

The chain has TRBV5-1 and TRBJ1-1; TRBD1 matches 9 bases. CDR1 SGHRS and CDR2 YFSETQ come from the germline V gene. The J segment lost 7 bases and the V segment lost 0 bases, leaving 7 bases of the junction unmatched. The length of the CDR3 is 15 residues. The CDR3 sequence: CASSLEIVGQGEAFF. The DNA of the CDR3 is TGCGCCAGCAGCTTGGAGATCGTGGGACAGGGTGAAGCTTTCTTT.